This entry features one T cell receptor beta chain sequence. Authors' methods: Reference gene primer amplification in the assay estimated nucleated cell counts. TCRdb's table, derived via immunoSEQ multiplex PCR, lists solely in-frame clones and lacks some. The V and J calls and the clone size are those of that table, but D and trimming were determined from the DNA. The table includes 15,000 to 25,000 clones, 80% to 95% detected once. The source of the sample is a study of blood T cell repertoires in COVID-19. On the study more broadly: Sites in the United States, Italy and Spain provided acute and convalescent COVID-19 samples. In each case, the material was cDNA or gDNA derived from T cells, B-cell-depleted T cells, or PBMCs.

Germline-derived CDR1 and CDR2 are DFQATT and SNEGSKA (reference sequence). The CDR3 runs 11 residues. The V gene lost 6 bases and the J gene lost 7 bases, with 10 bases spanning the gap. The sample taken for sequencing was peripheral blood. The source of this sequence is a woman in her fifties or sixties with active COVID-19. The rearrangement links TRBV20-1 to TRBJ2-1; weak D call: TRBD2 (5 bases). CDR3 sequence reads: CSAWGANEQFF. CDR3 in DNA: TGCAGTGCGTGGGGAGCAAATGAGCAGTTCTTC.